A single sample gave rise to the 18 T cell receptor beta chains below, sequenced in a study of neurological immune-mediated disorders. TCRdb called the 5' RACE reads again in MiXCR, with one record for every CDR3 protein. The sample shows 45,000 to 60,000 distinct CDR3 sequences, approximately 11% of them seen only once. Time point defined: longitudinal time-point 3. The sequenced sample consisted of PBMCs. The receptors come from a male donor with HTLV-1-associated myelopathy (HAM/TSP).

In its sample, this clonotype was seen many times. The chain combines TRBV20-1 with TRBJ2-1; TRBD2 might be the D (6 bases). This CDR3 is 13 amino acids long. The V end lost 5 bases, the J end lost 9 bases, and 17 bases lay between the germline ends. The germline gives CDR1 DFQATT, CDR2 SNEGSKA (reference sequence). The chain's CDR3 is CSAHKNLGGEQFF. CDR3 sequence (DNA): TGCAGTGCTCACAAGAATCTCGGGGGTGAGCAGTTCTTC.

This clonotype was seen many times. The V and J genes are TRBV7-9 and TRBJ1-1, with D tentatively TRBD1 (6 bases). Germline V gives CDR1 SEHNR, CDR2 FQNEAQ (reference sequence). This CDR3 has 15 amino acids. V lost 1 base to trimming and J lost 5 bases, with 14 bases between them. The CDR3 spells CASSLGGPRGTEAFF. The DNA for the CDR3 is TGTGCCAGCAGCTTAGGGGGACCGAGGGGGACTGAAGCTTTCTTT.

This clonotype was seen many times. The chain joins TRBV5-1 to TRBJ1-1, with 9 bases lining up with TRBD1. There are 17 residues in the CDR3. Germline values: CDR1 SGHRS, CDR2 YFSETQ. Trimming removed 5 bases from V and 2 bases from J; junction bases left unmatched: 13. The CDR3, as DNA: TGCGCCAGCAGTTATACAGGGGGCGCGGGACTCAACACTGAAGCTTTCTTT. As protein: CASSYTGGAGLNTEAFF.

Only a few counts were recorded for this clonotype. This rearrangement joins TRBV29-1 to TRBJ2-1, with D possibly being TRBD1 (7 bases). CDR3 length: 16 residues. V gave up 2 bases and J gave up 4 bases, with 18 bases separating them. Germline CDR1 SQVTM, CDR2 ANQGSEA. The CDR3 loop reads CSVEMGGQGGYNEQFF. DNA of the CDR3: TGCAGCGTTGAAATGGGGGGTCAGGGGGGATACAATGAGCAGTTCTTC.

Many counts were recorded for this clonotype. V usage is TRBV27 and J usage is TRBJ2-3; D is perhaps TRBD2 (6 bases). CDR1 is MNHEY and CDR2 is SMNVEV in the germline V gene (reference sequence). The CDR3 has 15 amino acids. Trimming took off 4 bases at V and 3 bases at J, with 14 bases between the two ends. The CDR3, as DNA: TGTGCCAGCAGTTGGAGGGGCGGGTCGACAGATACGCAGTATTTT. Protein sequence: CASSWRGGSTDTQYF.

In its sample, this clonotype was seen many times. The rearrangement links TRBV5-1 to TRBJ1-1; the D is unclear. Trimming shortened V by 0 bases and J by 7 bases, and 10 bases separated the two germline ends. This CDR3 contains 13 residues. Germline V CDR1 and CDR2: SGHRS, YFSETQ. CDR3 sequence reads: CASSLDGQYEAFF. The CDR3 bases are TGCGCCAGCAGCTTGGACGGGCAGTATGAAGCTTTCTTT.

There are many counts of this clonotype. The rearrangement joins TRBV20-1 to TRBJ1-2; tentatively, D is TRBD1 (5 bases). Germline values: CDR1 DFQATT, CDR2 SNEGSKA (reference sequence). The CDR3 has 12 residues. CDR3: CSSDMTDLGYTF. CDR3 nucleotide sequence: TGCAGCTCAGATATGACAGACCTTGGCTACACCTTC.

This clonotype was seen many times. The chain joins TRBV5-1 to TRBJ2-1; a weak D match, TRBD1 (5 bases). The CDR3 has 13 amino acids. Germline CDR1 reads SGHRS; CDR2 reads YFSETQ. Between the trimmed V and J ends, which lost 3 bases and 10 bases, there was a span of 14 bases. CDR3 bases: TGCGCCAGCAGCTCTCAGGGTGGCTTAGAGCAGTTCTTC. Translating it yields CASSSQGGLEQFF.

The rearrangement uses TRBV9 and TRBJ2-3, with a tentative D call TRBD2 (6 bases). V dropped 5 bases and J dropped 7 bases, with 14 bases sitting between them. Germline CDR1 is SGDLS and CDR2 is YYNGEE. This CDR3 has 13 residues. The CDR3 sequence: CASSPGVGYTQYF. Here the CDR3 DNA reads TGTGCCAGCAGTCCGGGGGTCGGTTATACGCAGTATTTT.

This clonotype was counted at least ten times. The rearrangement uses TRBV7-2 and TRBJ2-5; 10 bases are shared with TRBD1. The CDR3 runs 15 residues. CDR1 SGHTA and CDR2 FQGNSA come from the germline V gene. The ends lost 4 bases at V and 4 bases at J; junction bases unmatched: 6. The CDR3 here is CASSSFDRGPETQYF. In DNA form, the CDR3 reads TGTGCCAGCAGCTCGTTCGACAGGGGGCCAGAGACCCAGTACTTC.

As for this clonotype: Given a much more abundant clone one base away, this may be a read error. The chain carries TRBV20-1 and TRBJ2-5; 8 nucleotides match TRBD2. The CDR3 sequence is 13 residues long. The V and J ends lost 5 bases and 2 bases, in that order; junction bases with no gene match: 4. The germline V gene encodes CDR1 DFQATT and CDR2 SNEGSKA (reference sequence). The CDR3, as DNA: TGCAGTGCTCCGACTAGCGTACAAGAGACCCAGTACTTC. Its protein is CSAPTSVQETQYF.

This clonotype has ten or more counts. J is TRBJ1-1 and V is TRBV18, with a tentative D call TRBD1 (6 bases). Trimming removed 6 bases at V and 6 bases at J, with 11 bases between. The germline CDR1 and CDR2 sequences are KGHSH and LQKENI. CDR3 length: 12 residues. The CDR3 region is CASSSGQPEAFF. CDR3 bases: TGTGCCAGCTCGTCGGGACAACCTGAAGCTTTCTTT.

This clonotype was detected ten times or more. The chain employs TRBV5-4 and TRBJ1-2; tentative D call: TRBD1 (5 bases). There are 16 residues in the CDR3. Between the trimmed V and J ends, which lost 4 bases and 5 bases, there was a span of 21 bases. Germline values: CDR1 SGHNT, CDR2 YYREEE (reference sequence). CDR3 nucleotides: TGTGCCAGCAGCCTGGGTCGGGACCCAGGCAGTTATGGCTACACCTTC. Amino acids: CASSLGRDPGSYGYTF.

This clonotype was observed at least ten times. The V gene is TRBV7-2, the J gene TRBJ1-1; 7 nucleotides align to TRBD1. Trimming took 4 bases from V and 7 from J; bases not matched to a gene: 9. Germline V gene lookup returns CDR1 SGHTA and CDR2 FQGNSA. The CDR3 length is 14 residues. The CDR3 DNA reads as TGTGCCAGCAGCTCCCCATCGACAGGGCGTGAAGCTTTCTTT. This sequence encodes CASSSPSTGREAFF.

This clonotype appeared many times. The V and J genes are TRBV6-1 and TRBJ2-3, with 12 bases identical to TRBD2. The CDR3 consists of 15 residues. In germline, CDR1 is MNHNS, CDR2 SASEGT. J lost 1 base, V lost 4 bases, and 0 bases had no gene match. Written as DNA, the CDR3 is TGTGCCAGCAGTGGACTAGCGGGGGGCACAGATACGCAGTATTTT. Translated: CASSGLAGGTDTQYF.

This clonotype was detected ten times or more. The genes are TRBV5-5 and TRBJ2-7; D gene unclear. The CDR3 sequence is 15 residues long. With 5 bases removed from V and 5 bases from J, the gap between germline ends came to 20 bases. Germline V gene lookup returns CDR1 SGHKS and CDR2 YYEKEE (reference sequence). CDR3 loop: CASRNPFQFPNEQYF. Here the CDR3 DNA reads TGTGCCAGCAGGAACCCCTTCCAGTTTCCTAACGAGCAGTACTTC.

This clonotype was observed many times. This chain links TRBV4-3 with TRBJ1-5; unclear D gene. Trimming pared 0 bases from V and 0 bases from J, leaving 6 bases between. The germline gives CDR1 LGHNA, CDR2 YSLEER. CDR3 size: 15 residues. DNA of the CDR3: TGCGCCAGCAGCCAAGATGGCGGTAGCAATCAGCCCCAGCATTTT. It is translated as CASSQDGGSNQPQHF.

This clonotype was detected many times. Here the CDR3 reads CASSPTSGFEQFF. The CDR3 nucleotides read TGTGCCAGCAGCCCGACTAGCGGTTTCGAGCAGTTCTTC. The V call is TRBV7-2, the J call TRBJ2-1, with 9 bases matching TRBD2. This CDR3 spans 13 amino acids. Germline assignment: CDR1 SGHTA and CDR2 FQGNSA. With 5 bases clipped from V and 10 bases from J, the junction kept 6 bases outside the gene matches.